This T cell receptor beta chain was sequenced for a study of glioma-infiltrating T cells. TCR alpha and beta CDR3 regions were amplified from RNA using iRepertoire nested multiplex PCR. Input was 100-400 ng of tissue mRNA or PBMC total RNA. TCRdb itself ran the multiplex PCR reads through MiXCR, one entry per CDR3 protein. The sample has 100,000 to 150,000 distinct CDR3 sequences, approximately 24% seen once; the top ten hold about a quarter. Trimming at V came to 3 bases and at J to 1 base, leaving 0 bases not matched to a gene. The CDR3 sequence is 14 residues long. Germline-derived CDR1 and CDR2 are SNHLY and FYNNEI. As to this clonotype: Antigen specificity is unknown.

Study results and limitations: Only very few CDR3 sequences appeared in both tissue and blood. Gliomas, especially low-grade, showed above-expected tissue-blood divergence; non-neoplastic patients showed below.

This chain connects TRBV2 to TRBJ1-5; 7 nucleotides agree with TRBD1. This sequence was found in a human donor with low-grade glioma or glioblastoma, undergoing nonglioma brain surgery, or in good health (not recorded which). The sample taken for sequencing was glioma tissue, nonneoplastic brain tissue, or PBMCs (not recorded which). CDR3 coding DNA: TGTGCCAGCAGTGAGACAGGGAGCAATCAGCCCCAGCATTTT. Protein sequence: CASSETGSNQPQHF.